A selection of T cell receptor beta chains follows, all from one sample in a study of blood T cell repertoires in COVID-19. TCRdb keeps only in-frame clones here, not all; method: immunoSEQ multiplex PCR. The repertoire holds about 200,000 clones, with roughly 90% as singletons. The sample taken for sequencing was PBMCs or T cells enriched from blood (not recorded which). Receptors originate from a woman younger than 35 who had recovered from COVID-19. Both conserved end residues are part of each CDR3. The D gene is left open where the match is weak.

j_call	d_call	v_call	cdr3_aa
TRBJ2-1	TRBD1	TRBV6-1	CASSVTGVAAYNEQFF
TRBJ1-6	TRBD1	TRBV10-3	CAISEAGQGWGSPLHF
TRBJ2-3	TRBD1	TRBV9	CASSVTGAADTQYF
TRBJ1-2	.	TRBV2	CASRRGLYGYTF
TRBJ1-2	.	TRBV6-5	CASSYSAEGGYTF
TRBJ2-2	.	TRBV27	CASTGGNTGELFF
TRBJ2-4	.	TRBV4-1	CASSQTQDWTKNIQYF
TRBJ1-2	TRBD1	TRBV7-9	CASSANTGDGYTF
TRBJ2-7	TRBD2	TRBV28	CASSRGEGTYEQYF
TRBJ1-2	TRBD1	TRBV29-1	CSVIPTGVNYGYTF
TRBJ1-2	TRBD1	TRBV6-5	CASSYTGEYGYTF
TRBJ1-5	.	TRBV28	CASTLRGYNQPQHF
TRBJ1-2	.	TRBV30	CAWSHPPLGGYTF
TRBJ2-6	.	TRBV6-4	CASSDQAGSGANVLTF
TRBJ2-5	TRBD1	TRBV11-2	CASRQTGGRSETQYF
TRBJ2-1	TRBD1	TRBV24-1	CATSDTRDRGEFEFF
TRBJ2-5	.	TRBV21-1	CASSNRQVGDKETQYF
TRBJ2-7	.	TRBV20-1	CSARSGHEQYF
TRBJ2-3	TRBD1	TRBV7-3	CASSWGAGGMDTQYF
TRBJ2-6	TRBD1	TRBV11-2	CASSRTGVRGANVLTF
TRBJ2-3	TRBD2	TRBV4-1	CASSREQGLAGGKLTDTQYF
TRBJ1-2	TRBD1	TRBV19	CASSFGQGGGYTF
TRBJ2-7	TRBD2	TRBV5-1	CASSLDVGTSGAGEQYF
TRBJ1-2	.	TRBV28	CASRKQGIHYGYTF
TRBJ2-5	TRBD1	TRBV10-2	CASSDRGLSETQYF
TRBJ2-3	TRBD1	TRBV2	CASSLGQGTTDTQYF
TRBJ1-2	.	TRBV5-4	CASSNPVNANLYGYTF
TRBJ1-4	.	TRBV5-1	CASTTGWNEKLFF
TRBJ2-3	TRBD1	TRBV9	CASSGSIGQADTQYF
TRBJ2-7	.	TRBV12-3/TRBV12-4	CASSLSRYEQYF
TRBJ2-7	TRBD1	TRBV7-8	CASSFDRGRYYEQYF
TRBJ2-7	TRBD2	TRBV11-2	CASSLTRGGLEQYF
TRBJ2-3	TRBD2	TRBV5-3	CARSLAGVSTDTQYF
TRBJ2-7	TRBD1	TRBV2	CASSGGTGGSEQYF
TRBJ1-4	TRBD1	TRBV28	CASSTNRGINEKLFF
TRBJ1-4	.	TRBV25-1	CASSATYSSTNEKLFF
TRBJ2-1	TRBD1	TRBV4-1	CASSPRQGGEDNEQFF
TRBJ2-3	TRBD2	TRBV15	CATSRLSGGFTDTQYF
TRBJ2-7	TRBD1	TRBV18	CASSQGGQGAYEQYF
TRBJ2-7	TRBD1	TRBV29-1	CSVTNRGPYEQYF
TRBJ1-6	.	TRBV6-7	CATSSYDNNRTRSYNSPLHF
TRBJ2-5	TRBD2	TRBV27	CASSLILAGGPSETQYF
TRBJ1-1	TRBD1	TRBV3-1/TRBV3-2	CASSDRVLTEAFF
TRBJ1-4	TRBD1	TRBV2	CASTLTGAPATNEKLFF
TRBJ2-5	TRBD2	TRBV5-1	CASSLGSGGAGKTQYF
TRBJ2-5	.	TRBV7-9	CASREGSGETQYF
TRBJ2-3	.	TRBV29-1	CSVERQGSDTQYF
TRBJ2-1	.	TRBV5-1	CASSLRQLDAFNEQFF
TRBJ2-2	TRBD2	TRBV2	CASTTGGYTGELFF
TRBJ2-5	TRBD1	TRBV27	CASLPTAGGGETQYF
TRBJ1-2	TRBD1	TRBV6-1	CASSDGTGTFGYTF
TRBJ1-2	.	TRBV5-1	CASSFRGRAVEGYTF
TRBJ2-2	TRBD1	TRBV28	CASREGTGNTGELFF
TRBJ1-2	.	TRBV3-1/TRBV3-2	CASSQEPGTKYGYTF
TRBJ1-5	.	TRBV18	CASSPESSNQPQHF
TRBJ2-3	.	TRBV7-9	CASSPRGGTDTQYF
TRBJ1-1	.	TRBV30	CAWSVGGTGTEAFF
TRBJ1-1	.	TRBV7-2	CASSLKANTEAFF
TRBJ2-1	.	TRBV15	CATRSRGPPGDYEQFF